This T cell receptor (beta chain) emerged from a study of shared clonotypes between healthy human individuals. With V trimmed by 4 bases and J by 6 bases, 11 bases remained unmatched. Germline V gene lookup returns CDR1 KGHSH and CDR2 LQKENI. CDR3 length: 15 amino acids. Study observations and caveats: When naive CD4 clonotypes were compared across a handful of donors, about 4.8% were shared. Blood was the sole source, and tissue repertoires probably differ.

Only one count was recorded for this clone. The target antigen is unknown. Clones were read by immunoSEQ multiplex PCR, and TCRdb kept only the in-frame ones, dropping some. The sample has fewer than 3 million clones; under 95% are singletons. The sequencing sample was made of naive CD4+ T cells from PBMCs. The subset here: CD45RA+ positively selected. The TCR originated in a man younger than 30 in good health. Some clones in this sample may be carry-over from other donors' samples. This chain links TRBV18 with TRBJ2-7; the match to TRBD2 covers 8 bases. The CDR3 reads CASSLLAGFGGEQYF. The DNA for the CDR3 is TGTGCCAGCTCACTGTTAGCGGGATTCGGGGGCGAGCAGTACTTC. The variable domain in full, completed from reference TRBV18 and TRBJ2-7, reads NAGVMQNPRHLVRRRGQEARLRCSPMKGHSHVYWYRQLPEEGLKFMVYLQKENIIDESGMPKERFSAEFPKEGPSILRIQQVVRGDSAAYFCASSLLAGFGGEQYFGPGTRLTVT.